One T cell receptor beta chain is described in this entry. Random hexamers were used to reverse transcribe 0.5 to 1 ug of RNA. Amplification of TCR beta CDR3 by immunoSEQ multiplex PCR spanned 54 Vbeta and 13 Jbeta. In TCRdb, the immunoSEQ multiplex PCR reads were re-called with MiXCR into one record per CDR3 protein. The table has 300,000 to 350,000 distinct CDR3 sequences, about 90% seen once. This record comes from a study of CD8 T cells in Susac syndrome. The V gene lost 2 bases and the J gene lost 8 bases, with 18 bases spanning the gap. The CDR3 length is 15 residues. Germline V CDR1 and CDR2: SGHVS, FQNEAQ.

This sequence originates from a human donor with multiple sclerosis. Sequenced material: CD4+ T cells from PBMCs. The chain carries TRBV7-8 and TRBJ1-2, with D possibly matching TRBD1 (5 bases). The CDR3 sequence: CASSLYDGGDGGYTF. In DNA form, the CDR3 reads TGTGCCAGCAGCTTATATGACGGGGGTGATGGGGGCTACACCTTC.